Below are 14 T cell receptor beta chains sequenced from a single sample in a study of blood T cells in healthy people across ages (dated by TCRdb to 2015 to 2017). Library construction relied on 5' RACE. The sequencing machine was an Illumina HiSeq 2500. A second PCR of roughly 7 to 12 cycles was run with a J-beta primer mix and a sample-barcoded 5' primer. TCRdb applied fastp at Q25 and MiXCR to the public reads, then kept only in-frame beta chains. Every entry covers one CDR3 protein and lists the most common genes and DNA from its rows. This sample holds roughly 800,000 distinct CDR3 sequences; 55% to 75% were observed only once. The ten largest clones capture approximately 23% of the sample. What was sequenced was blood. The source is a man aged 30 to 39 in good health.

The rearrangement links TRBV6-6 to TRBJ2-2, with a weak D call TRBD2 (7 bases). Trimming took off 7 bases at V and 6 bases at J, with 21 bases between the two ends. The CDR3 contains 16 residues. Germline V CDR1 and CDR2: MNHNY, SVGAGI (reference sequence). The CDR3 bases are TGTGCCAGCACCCGACGTGGGGGGGGCCCCTCCGGGGAGCTGTTTTTT. Translated, it gives CASTRRGGGPSGELFF.

A single count supports this clonotype. A read error may produce the germline difference seen at one junction end. This chain joins TRBV7-9 and TRBJ2-1; 7 nucleotides match TRBD1. The CDR3 has 14 amino acids. In germline, CDR1 is SEHNR, CDR2 FQNEAQ (reference sequence). CDR3 protein: CASSVAGQAGEQFF. For the CDR3, the DNA is TGTGCCAGCAGCGTAGCCGGACAGGCGGGTGAGCAGTTCTTC.

The CDR3 DNA is TGTGCCAGCAGTTTCCCCCCTAGCGGCACAGATACGCAGTATTTT. Translating gives CASSFPPSGTDTQYF. The chain combines TRBV6-6 with TRBJ2-3; the D gene is possibly TRBD2 (6 bases). The CDR3 sequence is 15 residues long. Trimming stripped 4 bases from V and 1 base from J, with 12 bases between. Germline-derived CDR1 and CDR2 are MNHNY and SVGAGI (reference sequence).

The chain combines TRBV6-2 or TRBV6-3 with TRBJ2-7, with 7 bases aligning to TRBD2. The CDR3 extends over 14 amino acids. Trimming cost V 7 bases and J 3 bases; bases outside gene matches: 9. Germline V gene data show CDR1 as MNHEY and CDR2 as SVGEGT. CDR3 coding DNA: TGTGCCAGCACGAGGTTCGGACTAGACTACGAGCAGTACTTC. The encoded protein is CASTRFGLDYEQYF.

The chain employs TRBV27 and TRBJ2-7, with 8 nucleotides matching TRBD1. Germline loops: CDR1 MNHEY, CDR2 SMNVEV (reference sequence). This CDR3 has 15 residues. Trimming cost V 5 bases and J 1 base; bases outside gene matches: 7. CDR3 sequence (DNA): TGTGCCAGCAGTGCAGGGGGCGGAATGTCCTACGAGCAGTACTTC. This codes for CASSAGGGMSYEQYF.

The DNA of the CDR3 is TGCGCCAGCAGCTTCAGGAGGGCCCCGGAGCAGTTCTTC. Its protein is CASSFRRAPEQFF. The V and J genes are TRBV5-1 and TRBJ2-1; maybe TRBD2 (6 bases). The germline CDR1 and CDR2 sequences are SGHRS and YFSETQ. The CDR3 totals 13 residues. Trimming removed 2 bases from V and 10 bases from J, with 13 bases in between. Based on the CDR3 plus reference TRBV5-1 and TRBJ2-1, the full variable domain is KAGVTQTPRYLIKTRGQQVTLSCSPISGHRSVSWYQQTPGQGLQFLFEYFSETQRNKGNFPGRFSGRQFSNSRSEMNVSTLELGDSALYLCASSFRRAPEQFFGPGTRLTVL.

This clonotype has just a few counts. The CDR3 spells CASSRGLPSGSIYEQYF. CDR3 DNA: TGTGCCAGCAGCCGAGGGCTCCCTAGCGGCTCTATTTATGAGCAGTACTTC. The chain is built from TRBV4-2 and TRBJ2-5, with 7 bases lining up with TRBD2. The CDR3 is 17 amino acids. CDR1 and CDR2 (germline): LGHNA, YNFKEQ. The trim removed 4 bases at V and 11 bases at J, leaving 22 bases unmatched.

The chain uses TRBV5-1 and TRBJ2-5; D ambiguous. The J call is in doubt because the DNA end fits TRBJ2-7 better. There are 15 residues in the CDR3. CDR1 and CDR2 (germline): SGHRS, YFSETQ. The CDR3 bases are TGCGCCAGCTCGTCCCGATGCTCCCAATACTACGAGCAGTACTTC. It codes for CASSSRCSQYYEQYF.

In this sample, this clonotype turned up a few times. The V call is TRBV6-1, the J call TRBJ2-1, with D perhaps matching TRBD1 or TRBD2 (5 bases each). The CDR3 has 15 amino acids. With 2 bases removed from V and 5 bases from J, the gap between germline ends came to 13 bases. The germline CDR1 and CDR2 sequences are MNHNS and SASEGT. The CDR3 coding sequence is TGTGCCAGCAGTGAAACTTGGGGGTCCCACAATGAGCAGTTCTTC. Translation: CASSETWGSHNEQFF.

The chain recombines TRBV6-5 with TRBJ1-5; 11 bases map to TRBD1. The CDR3 has 15 residues. The V segment lost 6 bases and the J segment 3 bases; nucleotides outside the gene matches: 4. Germline loops: CDR1 MNHEY, CDR2 SVGAGI. The CDR3 region has the DNA TGTGCCAGCAGGGGGACAGGGGGTTTCAATCAGCCCCAGCATTTT. This codes for CASRGTGGFNQPQHF.

In this sample, this clonotype turned up once. This rearrangement joins TRBV20-1 to TRBJ2-5; D is perhaps TRBD1 or TRBD2 (6 bases each). The ends were cut back, 0 bases at V and 3 bases at J, with 20 bases in the middle. Germline assignment: CDR1 DFQATT and CDR2 SNEGSKA (reference sequence). The CDR3 has 17 amino acids. The CDR3 loop reads CSARDLLRGLDEETQYF. The CDR3 nucleotides are TGCAGTGCTAGAGATCTCTTACGGGGGCTCGATGAAGAGACCCAGTACTTC.

The CDR3 is CSARGGVRGDTQYF. The CDR3 DNA sequence: TGCAGTGCTAGGGGAGGGGTTCGCGGAGATACGCAGTATTTT. The V call is TRBV20-1, the J call TRBJ2-3, with TRBD2 matching 7 bases. The J segment lost 5 bases and the V segment lost 3 bases, leaving 8 bases of the junction unmatched. The CDR3 sequence is 14 residues long. Germline CDR1 reads DFQATT; CDR2 reads SNEGSKA (reference sequence).

J is TRBJ1-5 and V is TRBV7-2; the match to TRBD1 covers 7 bases. The CDR3 extends over 14 amino acids. With V trimmed by 5 bases and J by 6 bases, 7 bases remained unmatched. Germline V gene sequence: CDR1 SGHTA, CDR2 FQGNSA. CDR3 DNA: TGTGCCAGCAGCGAAACAGGGGCACGTCAGCCCCAGCATTTT. This translates into CASSETGARQPQHF.

CDR3 amino acids: CASSPSGGTTDTQYF. The CDR3 region has the DNA TGCGCCAGCAGCCCCAGCGGGGGCACTACGGATACGCAGTATTTT. This rearrangement joins TRBV5-1 to TRBJ2-3, with 8 bases matching TRBD2. Trimming took 4 bases from V and 6 from J; bases not matched to a gene: 10. The CDR3 contains 15 residues. The germline CDR1 and CDR2 sequences are SGHRS and YFSETQ.